Listed here are 21 T cell receptor beta chains from one sample, sequenced in a study of long-term antiretroviral therapy in people with HIV. The libraries were made with immunoSEQ v3.0 at survey level. The repertoire was sequenced with immunoSEQ multiplex PCR; TCRdb's copy has only in-frame clones and lacks some. This sample has around 30,000 clones, with over 75% found just once. The sequencing used unsorted PBMCs, collected 3 years after starting antiretroviral therapy. The receptors were sampled from a middle-aged man with HIV.

The chain couples TRBV4-1 to TRBJ2-7; the match to TRBD1 covers 9 bases. This CDR3 has 15 amino acids. J lost 4 bases, V lost 2 bases, and 6 bases had no gene match. Per the germline V gene, CDR1 is MGHRA and CDR2 is YSYEKL. As DNA, the CDR3 is TGCGCCAGCAGCCAACCGGGACAGGGCTTTTACGAGCAGTACTTC. Residues: CASSQPGQGFYEQYF.

The chain has TRBV19 and TRBJ2-5; no clear D. Germline V gives CDR1 LNHDA, CDR2 SQIVND (reference sequence). The CDR3 has 17 amino acids. The V end was cut by 1 base, the J end by 4 bases, with 19 bases between. The CDR3 loop reads CASSIGPAKILGETQYF. The CDR3, as DNA: TGTGCCAGTAGTATAGGCCCGGCCAAGATCCTCGGAGAGACCCAGTACTTC.

The genes are TRBV6-5 and TRBJ2-1; D might be TRBD2 (5 bases). CDR1 MNHEY and CDR2 SVGAGI come from the germline V gene. V lost 5 bases and J lost 0, with 11 bases in between. This CDR3 contains 15 residues. In DNA form, the CDR3 reads TGTGCCAGCAGTATTGAGGGAAGCTCCTACAATGAGCAGTTCTTC. This gives the protein CASSIEGSSYNEQFF.

The chain is built from TRBV7-3 and TRBJ2-2; D uncertain. The CDR3 spans 13 residues. The V gene lost 1 base and the J gene lost 4 bases, with 4 bases spanning the gap. Germline V gene sequence: CDR1 SGHTA, CDR2 FQGTGA. In DNA form, the CDR3 reads TGTGCCAGCAGCTTAAGTAGCACCGGGGAGCTGTTTTTT. Amino acids: CASSLSSTGELFF.

The chain recombines TRBV5-1 with TRBJ2-1; the match to TRBD2 covers 8 bases. V trimming: 5 bases; J trimming: 5 bases; junction bases outside the gene matches: 9. This CDR3 is 15 amino acids long. Germline assignment: CDR1 SGHRS and CDR2 YFSETQ. The CDR3 coding sequence is TGCGCCAGCAGAGCGGGAGCTCAGGTCAACAATGAGCAGTTCTTC. It specifies CASRAGAQVNNEQFF.

The rearrangement links TRBV29-1 to TRBJ2-3; the D gene is possibly TRBD1 (5 bases). Trimming removed 7 bases at V and 0 bases at J, with 20 bases between. This CDR3 has 16 amino acids. Germline V gives CDR1 SQVTM, CDR2 ANQGSEA. The DNA for the CDR3 is TGCAGCGGCGGACGGCCAGGGTCTGGTAGCACAGATACGCAGTATTTT. Encoded protein: CSGGRPGSGSTDTQYF.

Comments on this clone: No DNA is shown, since the ends of the CDR3 on it are uncertain; the CDR3 is the one TCRdb lists. This sequence joins TRBV6-5 and TRBJ1-1. The V gene's germline CDR1 is MNHEY and CDR2 SVGAGI. Including both end residues, the CDR3 is 13 amino acids long. The CDR3 protein is CASSSSLGTEAFF.

The chain uses TRBV2 and TRBJ2-4; 7 positions match TRBD1. This CDR3 contains 12 residues. Losses at the gene ends were 8 bases for V and 8 bases for J; bases not matched to a gene: 6. CDR1 and CDR2 (germline): SNHLY, FYNNEI. CDR3 protein: CASRTGQDIQYF. CDR3 bases: TGTGCCAGCCGGACAGGTCAGGACATTCAGTACTTC.

The rearrangement joins TRBV9 to TRBJ2-2, with D tentatively TRBD1 (6 bases). The CDR3 has 17 amino acids. Trimming left V 0 bases short and J 4 bases short, with 16 bases between. Germline CDR1 reads SGDLS; CDR2 reads YYNGEE. This chain's CDR3 is CASSVGQTGLGTGELFF. The CDR3 DNA reads TGTGCCAGCAGCGTAGGACAAACAGGGTTAGGCACCGGGGAGCTGTTTTTT. The whole variable domain, filled in from reference TRBV9 and TRBJ2-2, reads DSGVTQTPKHLITATGQRVTLRCSPRSGDLSVYWYQQSLDQGLQFLIQYYNGEERAKGNILERFSAQQFPDLHSELNLSSLELGDSALYFCASSVGQTGLGTGELFFGEGSRLTVL.

J is TRBJ2-6 and V is TRBV30; D ambiguous. The CDR3 runs to 15 residues. Between the trimmed V and J ends, which lost 8 bases and 0 bases, there was a span of 14 bases. Germline V gives CDR1 GTSNPN, CDR2 SVGIG (reference sequence). The DNA of the CDR3 is TGTGCCGCAAGAGCCCTCGACTCTGGGGCCAACGTCCTGACTTTC. Residues: CAARALDSGANVLTF.

The CDR3 is CASSSGTGGGEQYF. The CDR3 DNA reads as TGCGCCAGCAGCTCGGGGACAGGGGGCGGCGAGCAGTACTTC. The chain recombines TRBV5-1 with TRBJ2-7, with 12 bases that match TRBD1. The V gene's germline CDR1 is SGHRS and CDR2 YFSETQ. The V segment lost 3 bases and the J segment 6 bases; nucleotides outside the gene matches: 4. The CDR3 totals 14 residues.

J is TRBJ2-1 and V is TRBV27, with TRBD2 matching 8 bases. J was trimmed by 0 bases and V by 2 bases; bases with no gene match: 0. The CDR3 is made up of 15 amino acids. Germline V gene sequence: CDR1 MNHEY, CDR2 SMNVEV (reference sequence). CDR3 nucleotides: TGTGCCAGCAGTTTACGGGAGGGCTCCTACAATGAGCAGTTCTTC. Its translation: CASSLREGSYNEQFF.

The CDR3 DNA follows: TGTGCCAGCTCACCCGGCCAGGCCGCAACTAACTATGGCTACACCTTC. Translating it yields CASSPGQAATNYGYTF. The genes are TRBV18 and TRBJ1-2; D gene ambiguous. Germline V gene sequence: CDR1 KGHSH, CDR2 LQKENI. Deletions cut 3 bases from V and 0 bases from J, with 14 bases between. CDR3 length: 16 amino acids.

The genes are TRBV6-1 and TRBJ1-1; tentative D call: TRBD1 (5 bases). CDR1 is MNHNS, CDR2 SASEGT, per germline. The V and J ends lost 4 bases and 3 bases respectively, with 15 bases between them. The length of the CDR3 is 15 residues. This CDR3 is CASSGGPRWDTEAFF. CDR3 nucleotide sequence: TGTGCCAGCAGTGGGGGCCCCAGGTGGGACACTGAAGCTTTCTTT.

The rearrangement uses TRBV18 and TRBJ2-7, with D perhaps matching TRBD1 or TRBD2 (5 bases each). The CDR3 is 13 amino acids. Looked up from germline, CDR1 is KGHSH and CDR2 is LQKENI. Trimming pared 4 bases from V and 3 bases from J, leaving 10 bases between. In DNA, the CDR3 is TGTGCCAGCTCACTATTGGGGGACTACGAGCAGTACTTC. Its translation is CASSLLGDYEQYF.

The V gene is TRBV11-2, the J gene TRBJ2-5; D is ambiguous. Looked up from germline, CDR1 is SGHAT and CDR2 is FQNNGV. This CDR3 is 11 amino acids long. The V end was cut by 5 bases, the J end by 0 bases, with 1 base between. CDR3 sequence: CASSDQETQYF. The CDR3 region has the DNA TGTGCCAGCAGCGACCAAGAGACCCAGTACTTC.

The V call is TRBV14, the J call TRBJ1-2; 9 bases match TRBD1. Losses at the gene ends were 0 bases for V and 3 bases for J; bases not matched to a gene: 14. The CDR3 runs to 19 residues. The germline V gene encodes CDR1 SGHDN and CDR2 FVKESK. CDR3 nucleotide sequence: TGTGCCAGCAGCCAAGATGGGCTGCCTACAGGGGGCGGTGACTATGGCTACACCTTC. Encoded protein: CASSQDGLPTGGGDYGYTF.

The chain is built from TRBV5-1 and TRBJ2-3; 8 bases are a match to TRBD1. Germline-derived CDR1 and CDR2 are SGHRS and YFSETQ. V trimming: 4 bases; J trimming: 1 base; junction bases outside the gene matches: 5. The CDR3 covers 15 residues. The DNA for the CDR3 is TGCGCCAGCAGCCCCAGGGGGCTGGGCACAGATACGCAGTATTTT. Translated: CASSPRGLGTDTQYF.

V is TRBV19 and J is TRBJ2-7; maybe TRBD2 (5 bases). Germline lookup yields CDR1 LNHDA and CDR2 SQIVND (reference sequence). Trimming shortened V by 2 bases and J by 4 bases, and 12 bases separated the two germline ends. The length of the CDR3 is 14 residues. DNA of the CDR3: TGTGCCAGTAGTATATCCCTAGAGGGTTACGAGCAGTACTTC. Amino acids: CASSISLEGYEQYF.

This chain connects TRBV7-9 to TRBJ1-6; no clear D gene. The V gene lost 6 bases and the J gene lost 7 bases, with 10 bases spanning the gap. The CDR3 has 13 residues. Germline V gene sequence: CDR1 SEHNR, CDR2 FQNEAQ (reference sequence). CDR3 bases: TGTGCCAGCAGAATGATGGAGAATTCACCCCTCCACTTT. Protein sequence: CASRMMENSPLHF.

This clone was counted once. The chain joins TRBV7-9 to TRBJ2-2; D unresolved. V lost 5 bases and J lost 8, with 9 bases in between. The germline V gene has CDR1 SEHNR and CDR2 FQNEAQ (reference sequence). The CDR3 has 12 residues. This chain's CDR3 is CASSPPTGELFF. The DNA of the CDR3 is TGTGCCAGCAGCCCTCCAACGGGGGAGCTGTTTTTT.